This T cell receptor (beta chain) was sequenced during a study of blood T cell repertoires in COVID-19. As for the study in general: COVID-19 samples collected from the United States, Italy and Spain covered acute and convalescent phases. Sources were T cells, B-cell-depleted T cells, or PBMCs; the material itself was cDNA or gDNA.

This clone was recorded once. The V end was cut by 8 bases, the J end by 3 bases, with 11 bases between. The CDR3 totals 12 residues. Clones were sequenced by immunoSEQ multiplex PCR, and TCRdb holds only the in-frame ones, with some missing. This table has approximately 270,000 clones, around 86% appearing once. This sequence originates from a man between 35 and 55 years old with active or convalescent COVID-19. What was sequenced was peripheral blood. The chain couples TRBV12-3 or TRBV12-4 to TRBJ2-7; D unresolved. In DNA form, the CDR3 reads TGTGCCAGCGCCCCTACGGTCTACGAGCAGTACTTC. It yields the protein CASAPTVYEQYF.